The 8 T cell receptor beta chains in this list originate from one sample, sequenced in a study of technical replicates of blood from several donors. Clones were read by immunoSEQ multiplex PCR, and TCRdb kept only the in-frame ones, dropping some. The table has over 80,000 clones, 96% seen once. The sequenced sample consisted of T cells isolated from PBMCs. The receptors originated from a human donor in good health.

The chain joins TRBV4-2 to TRBJ2-7, with 9 bases matching TRBD2. Germline V lookup: CDR1 LGHNA, CDR2 YNFKEQ. V was clipped by 0 bases and J by 1 base; unmatched bases: 7. The CDR3 is 17 residues long. CDR3 residues: CASSQDFTSGFSYEQYF. The CDR3 DNA reads TGTGCCAGCAGCCAAGATTTCACTAGCGGGTTTTCCTACGAGCAGTACTTC.

The V gene is TRBV7-9, the J gene TRBJ2-1; 9 nucleotides match TRBD2. Trimming took 2 bases from V and 6 from J; bases not matched to a gene: 8. Germline CDR1 reads SEHNR; CDR2 reads FQNEAQ (reference sequence). This CDR3 has 16 amino acids. DNA of the CDR3: TGTGCCAGCAGCTTACTAGCGGGGAGAGGAGGCAATGAGCAGTTCTTC. It specifies CASSLLAGRGGNEQFF.

The chain is built from TRBV9 and TRBJ2-1; 7 bases line up with TRBD1. The CDR3 extends over 18 amino acids. The V and J ends lost 4 bases and 0 bases, in that order; junction bases with no gene match: 13. Germline values: CDR1 SGDLS, CDR2 YYNGEE. CDR3: CASSQGGFGRSSYNEQFF. CDR3 coding DNA: TGTGCCAGCAGCCAAGGGGGCTTCGGACGAAGCTCCTACAATGAGCAGTTCTTC.

The chain employs TRBV6-5 and TRBJ2-5, with D possibly being TRBD2 (5 bases). V was pared by 9 bases and J by 5 bases, with 13 bases between. The CDR3 covers 12 residues. Germline-derived CDR1 and CDR2 are MNHEY and SVGAGI. The CDR3 nucleotides read TGTGCCAGTGGCCGGGGAGAGGAGACCCAGTACTTC. Protein sequence: CASGRGEETQYF.

This chain links TRBV7-9 with TRBJ2-7; 10 positions match TRBD1. Unmatched junction bases numbered 12, after V lost 7 bases and J lost 0 bases. Germline CDR1 reads SEHNR; CDR2 reads FQNEAQ (reference sequence). This CDR3 spans 17 amino acids. CDR3 in DNA: TGTGCCAGCAACCGGGACAGGGGCCTATACGCCTCCTACGAGCAGTACTTC. It translates to CASNRDRGLYASYEQYF.

The chain carries TRBV5-8 and TRBJ1-1, with D maybe TRBD1 (5 bases). The germline V gene encodes CDR1 SGHTS and CDR2 YDEGEE. This CDR3 contains 16 residues. The V gene lost 2 bases and the J gene lost 0 bases, with 14 bases spanning the gap. CDR3 loop: CASSFVDRTMNTEAFF. The CDR3 DNA sequence: TGTGCCAGCAGCTTTGTTGACAGAACAATGAACACTGAAGCTTTCTTT.

The rearrangement links TRBV6-5 to TRBJ1-1; D gene ambiguous. The CDR3 has 12 residues. Germline CDR1 and CDR2: MNHEY and SVGAGI. Trimming pared 6 bases from V and 4 bases from J, leaving 9 bases between. The CDR3 DNA is TGTGCCAGCAGCGCGGGTCTCACTGAAGCTTTCTTT. This gives the protein CASSAGLTEAFF.

The J gene is TRBJ2-4, the V gene TRBV7-9; TRBD2 is a possible D gene (5 bases). With 1 base removed from V and 0 bases from J, the gap between germline ends came to 10 bases. Germline CDR1 is SEHNR and CDR2 is FQNEAQ (reference sequence). There are 16 residues in the CDR3. CDR3 residues: CASSLGSGLAKNIQYF. CDR3 bases: TGTGCCAGCAGCTTAGGGAGCGGTCTAGCCAAAAACATTCAGTACTTC.